This T cell receptor beta chain was identified during a study of blood T cell repertoires in COVID-19. Turning to the study itself: PBMCs, B-cell-depleted T cells, or T cells were the source of the cDNA or gDNA that made up the material.

This CDR3 has 17 residues. With V trimmed by 0 bases and J by 6 bases, 13 bases remained unmatched. The germline gives CDR1 SGHRS, CDR2 YFSETQ. Researchers sorted participants into cohorts using their self-reported clinical history. Methods used by the authors: How many nucleated cells were present was estimated from reference gene primer amplification. Method: immunoSEQ multiplex PCR; TCRdb's copy keeps in-frame clones and lacks some. That table supplies the V and J calls and clone size; D and trimming were determined from the DNA. The sample holds approximately 300,000 clones, around nine tenths seen once.

The specimen was PBMCs or T cells enriched from blood (not recorded which). The origin of this receptor is a woman younger than 45 who had been exposed to COVID-19. J is TRBJ2-7 and V is TRBV5-1; 9 bases map to TRBD1. This CDR3 reads CASSLVGGEGQGPEQYF. The CDR3 DNA is TGCGCCAGCAGCTTGGTGGGAGGCGAGGGACAGGGCCCCGAGCAGTACTTC.